This entry lists 29 T cell receptor beta chains sequenced from one sample in a study of CD4 and CD8 cells across lung adenocarcinoma regions. One entry per CDR3 protein results from TCRdb running MiXCR on the PCR reads. Counted here are 20,000 to 25,000 distinct CDR3 sequences, roughly 54% occurring once; the ten biggest clones make up around a quarter. Sequenced material: CD8+ T cells from the center of a lung tumor. The receptors originated from a female donor with lung adenocarcinoma. The CD4 and CD8 labels of this study may be unreliable.

On this clonotype: The junction and the germline gene differ at one end; a read error may be behind it. V gene TRBV27 combines with J gene TRBJ2-3; TRBD1 aligns across 7 bases. Germline V CDR1 and CDR2: MNHEY, SMNVEV (reference sequence). The CDR3 is made up of 15 amino acids. The CDR3 reads CASRRRDRGKNTQYF. CDR3 in DNA: TGTGCCAGCAGACGCCGGGACAGAGGCAAAAACACTCAGTACTTT.

This clonotype came up many times. The gene calls are TRBV12-3 or TRBV12-4 and TRBJ2-2, with 9 positions matching TRBD2. This CDR3 is built from 16 residues. After removal of 3 bases from V and 4 bases from J, the junction contained 6 bases not matched to a gene. The CDR3 nucleotides read TGTGCCAGCAGTTTCTCCGGCGGGAGGGGCACCGGGGAGCTGTTTTTT. Encoded protein: CASSFSGGRGTGELFF.

The chain couples TRBV27 to TRBJ2-5; D is possibly TRBD2 (6 bases). The CDR3 runs to 13 residues. The germline gives CDR1 MNHEY, CDR2 SMNVEV (reference sequence). Trimming took off 8 bases at V and 10 bases at J, with 20 bases between the two ends. In DNA, the CDR3 is TGTGCCAGCGGAGGGTTTGACCAAAACATCCAGTACTTC. Its translation is CASGGFDQNIQYF.

J is TRBJ2-4 and V is TRBV10-3; D is possibly TRBD1 or TRBD2 (5 bases each). The CDR3 is made up of 15 amino acids. Germline V gene lookup returns CDR1 ENHRY and CDR2 SYGVKD. V gave up 4 bases and J gave up 13 bases, with 23 bases separating them. CDR3 sequence (DNA): TGTGCCATCAGTGCGGGGCTGGGAGCCGAAAACACGCAGTACTTC. Its translation: CAISAGLGAENTQYF.

The rearrangement uses TRBV9 and TRBJ2-1, with 8 bases that match TRBD2. Germline V gene lookup returns CDR1 SGDLS and CDR2 YYNGEE. The CDR3 spans 15 residues. J was trimmed by 6 bases and V by 0 bases; bases with no gene match: 5. CDR3 bases: TGTGCCAGCAGCGTAGATCGGGAGGGTTTCAATGAGCAGTTCTTC. It encodes CASSVDREGFNEQFF. Using reference TRBV9 and TRBJ2-1 for the parts outside the CDR3, the full variable domain is DSGVTQTPKHLITATGQRVTLRCSPRSGDLSVYWYQQSLDQGLQFLIQYYNGEERAKGNILERFSAQQFPDLHSELNLSSLELGDSALYFCASSVDREGFNEQFFGPGTRLTVL.

V and J are TRBV11-2 and TRBJ2-3; the match to TRBD2 covers 7 bases. CDR3 length: 17 amino acids. V shed 5 bases and J 4 bases; nucleotides not matched to a gene: 15. Germline V gives CDR1 SGHAT, CDR2 FQNNGV. The CDR3 DNA sequence: TGTGCCAGCAGCCCGGGAACTGGGGGGAGGGCCCCAGATACGCAGTATTTT. It specifies CASSPGTGGRAPDTQYF.

The chain combines TRBV5-1 with TRBJ2-4; the D gene is possibly TRBD1 (5 bases). Germline assignment: CDR1 SGHRS and CDR2 YFSETQ. This CDR3 contains 14 residues. Trimming cost V 5 bases and J 0 bases, with 9 bases left between them. CDR3 sequence reads: CASRGPRAKNIQYF. Here the CDR3 DNA reads TGCGCCAGCAGGGGGCCGAGAGCCAAAAACATTCAGTACTTC.

The chain carries TRBV12-3 or TRBV12-4 and TRBJ2-5; D remains ambiguous. Trimming removed 5 bases at V and 1 base at J, with 11 bases between. The CDR3 contains 14 residues. The CDR3 DNA follows: TGTGCCAGCAGTAAACCAGAGTCCCAAGAGACCCAGTACTTC. This sequence encodes CASSKPESQETQYF.

Comment on this clonotype: Compared with germline, one end of the junction differs, possibly owing to a read error. This chain joins TRBV10-1 and TRBJ2-5, with no clear D. Germline values: CDR1 WNHNN, CDR2 SYGVQD (reference sequence). The CDR3 runs to 14 residues. CDR3 sequence reads: CASRGRRDQETQYF. CDR3 DNA: TGCGCCAGCAGAGGGCGCCGTGACCAAGAGACCCAGTATTTC.

This clonotype was picked up one time. The gene calls are TRBV27 and TRBJ2-1; 7 bases fit TRBD2. V shed 1 base and J 4 bases; nucleotides not matched to a gene: 4. The length of the CDR3 is 15 residues. Germline V gene data show CDR1 as MNHEY and CDR2 as SMNVEV (reference sequence). The CDR3 nucleotides are TGTGCCAGCAGTTTATGGGAGGGAATTTACAATGAGCAGTTCTTC. Protein: CASSLWEGIYNEQFF.

V is TRBV10-3 and J is TRBJ2-1; 7 bases agree with TRBD1. Germline CDR1 reads ENHRY; CDR2 reads SYGVKD. J gave up 5 bases and V 0 bases, and 10 bases lay outside the gene matches. There are 17 residues in the CDR3. The CDR3 here is CAISESGRGKPDNEQFF. The CDR3 region has the DNA TGTGCCATCAGTGAGTCGGGCAGGGGGAAACCAGACAATGAGCAGTTCTTC.

The chain carries TRBV6-1 and TRBJ1-1, with 7 bases identical to TRBD1. V lost 6 bases, J lost 0 bases, and 1 base stayed unmatched. The germline gives CDR1 MNHNS, CDR2 SASEGT. The length of the CDR3 is 13 residues. For the CDR3, the DNA is TGTGCCAGCAGGGGACAGCTGAACACTGAAGCTTTCTTT. Encoded protein: CASRGQLNTEAFF.

The chain uses TRBV5-1 and TRBJ2-2, with D tentatively TRBD1 (6 bases). Trimming took off 4 bases at V and 5 bases at J, with 18 bases between the two ends. The CDR3 consists of 16 residues. Looked up from germline, CDR1 is SGHRS and CDR2 is YFSETQ. This CDR3 is CASSAARRGDTGELFF. The CDR3 nucleotides read TGCGCCAGCAGCGCCGCCCGCAGGGGCGATACCGGGGAGCTGTTTTTT.

The rearrangement joins TRBV14 to TRBJ2-5, with no clear D. V lost 0 bases, J lost 7 bases, and 12 bases lay in between. The CDR3 extends over 14 amino acids. The germline V gene encodes CDR1 SGHDN and CDR2 FVKESK. The CDR3 DNA follows: TGTGCCAGCAGCCAAGATGCGGTAAAGAGGACCCAGTACTTC. Residues: CASSQDAVKRTQYF.

This clonotype was found many times. The gene calls are TRBV6-5 and TRBJ2-2, with 7 positions matching TRBD2. Germline CDR1 is MNHEY and CDR2 is SVGAGI. The V gene end was trimmed by 2 bases and the J gene end by 3 bases; junction bases not matched to a gene: 9. The CDR3 length is 17 residues. The CDR3 DNA is TGTGCCAGCAGTTACCGGTTAAGCGGGACCTACACCGGGGAGCTGTTTTTT. Translation gives CASSYRLSGTYTGELFF.

The gene calls are TRBV12-3 or TRBV12-4 and TRBJ2-1; D perhaps matches TRBD2 (6 bases). V was cut by 3 bases and J by 13 bases, with 13 bases left in between. CDR3 size: 12 residues. CDR3 bases: TGTGCCAGCAGTTTGGAGGGTTTGGGACAGTTCTTC. Its protein is CASSLEGLGQFF.

The V and J genes are TRBV12-3 or TRBV12-4 and TRBJ2-5; TRBD1 might be the D (5 bases). The CDR3 length is 13 residues. V lost 8 bases, J lost 3 bases, and 13 bases lay in between. CDR3 residues: CASQKGIKETQYF. The CDR3 nucleotides read TGTGCCAGCCAAAAGGGGATCAAAGAGACCCAGTACTTC.

Sample share makes this clonotype medium-sized. One junction end disagrees with the germline gene, perhaps due to a read error. The chain recombines TRBV6-5 with TRBJ1-1; unclear D gene. Per germline, CDR1 MNHEY and CDR2 SVGAGI. The CDR3 length is 13 residues. Here the CDR3 reads CASRAWRESKGGF. In DNA, the CDR3 is TGTGCCAGCAGAGCGTGGCGGGAATCGAAGGGAGGCTTT.

As to this clonotype: An end of the junction does not agree with germline; a read error may underlie this. The rearrangement links TRBV6-1 to TRBJ2-3, with D perhaps TRBD1 (6 bases). This CDR3 has 16 residues. Germline V gene lookup returns CDR1 MNHNS and CDR2 SASEGT. CDR3 residues: CASRGRGGASTETQYF. CDR3 in DNA: TGTGCCAGCAGGGGCAGAGGGGGTGCGAGCACAGAGACGCAGTATTTT.

This clonotype was counted a few times. V usage is TRBV6-5 and J usage is TRBJ1-2; possible D gene TRBD1, 5 bases. CDR3 length: 15 amino acids. Germline V gene lookup returns CDR1 MNHEY and CDR2 SVGAGI. V was shortened by 0 bases and J by 4 bases, with 12 bases between the two germline ends. The CDR3, as DNA: TGTGCCAGCAGTTACTCACCAGGGACGGTCTATGGCTACACCTTC. It encodes CASSYSPGTVYGYTF.

The V and J genes are TRBV6-5 and TRBJ1-5; D is uncertain. Per the germline V gene, CDR1 is MNHEY and CDR2 is SVGAGI. CDR3 length: 13 residues. The ends were cut back, 4 bases at V and 1 base at J, with 5 bases in the middle. The CDR3 sequence: CASSLFSNQPQHF. In DNA, the CDR3 is TGTGCCAGCAGTTTGTTCAGCAATCAGCCCCAGCATTTT.

This sequence joins TRBV15 and TRBJ2-1; 8 bases line up with TRBD2. The DNA end lines up better with TRBJ2-7; the J call may be wrong. Germline CDR1 reads LNHNV; CDR2 reads YYDKDF (reference sequence). The CDR3 spans 16 residues. The CDR3 region is CATSRVAGGIVYEQYF. CDR3 sequence (DNA): TGTGCCACCAGCAGAGTTGCGGGAGGAATAGTCTACGAGCAGTACTTC.

This clonotype counts as medium-sized (0.01 to 0.1%). The V gene is TRBV6-1, the J gene TRBJ2-3; D call uncertain. Germline V CDR1 and CDR2: MNHNS, SASEGT. CDR3 length: 13 amino acids. V was clipped by 7 bases and J by 0 bases, with 8 bases between them. CDR3 region: CASKTASTDTQYF. CDR3 nucleotide sequence: TGTGCCAGCAAAACAGCTAGCACAGATACGCAGTATTTT.

This CDR3 reads CASSLDLGTWESTDTQYF. The CDR3 region has the DNA TGTGCCAGCAGCTTGGACCTTGGAACGTGGGAGTCCACAGATACGCAGTATTTT. The chain combines TRBV5-4 with TRBJ2-3; TRBD2 is a possible D gene (5 bases). From germline, CDR1 is SGHNT and CDR2 YYREEE (reference sequence). Trimming removed 0 bases from V and 2 bases from J, with 19 bases in between. The CDR3 has 18 residues.

The chain carries TRBV5-1 and TRBJ2-1; D call uncertain. The CDR3 has 15 amino acids. Germline CDR1 SGHRS, CDR2 YFSETQ. V was pared by 1 base and J by 0 bases, with 8 bases between. The CDR3, as DNA: TGCGCCAGCAGCTTGACGGTAAGCTCCTACAATGAGCAGTTCTTC. This encodes CASSLTVSSYNEQFF.

This clonotype was seen more than once but under ten times. This chain connects TRBV6-5 to TRBJ1-1, with D possibly matching TRBD1 (6 bases). This CDR3 has 13 residues. V was shortened by 2 bases and J by 8 bases, with 12 bases between the two germline ends. The germline CDR1 and CDR2 sequences are MNHEY and SVGAGI. As DNA, the CDR3 is TGTGCCAGCAGTTACCGTACTAGGGGGGAAGCTTTCTTT. Translation gives CASSYRTRGEAFF.

The rearrangement links TRBV6-1 to TRBJ2-1; D remains ambiguous. Judging by the DNA end, TRBJ2-5 fits better; the J call may be wrong. This CDR3 contains 14 residues. Germline loops: CDR1 MNHNS, CDR2 SASEGT. CDR3 nucleotide sequence: TGTGCCAGCAGTGTAGGGTCAGGCCAAGAGACCCAGTACTTC. As protein: CASSVGSGQETQYF.

The CDR3 sequence is CGIGGCVQNIQYF. CDR3 in DNA: TGTGGCATCGGAGGGTGTGTCCAAAACATTCAGTACTTC. The V call is TRBV27, the J call TRBJ2-4, with D perhaps matching TRBD2 (6 bases). Germline lookup yields CDR1 MNHEY and CDR2 SMNVEV (reference sequence). The CDR3 is 13 residues long.

This clonotype was recorded at least ten times. The CDR3: CASSPGVVGNSPLHF. CDR3 sequence (DNA): TGTGCCAGCAGTCCTGGCGTCGTGGGGAATTCACCCCTCCACTTT. The chain is built from TRBV27 and TRBJ1-6; no definite D call. Germline CDR1 MNHEY, CDR2 SMNVEV (reference sequence). Deletions cut 5 bases from V and 7 bases from J, with 15 bases between. The CDR3 is made up of 15 amino acids.